The text below deals with one TCR beta chain. Original data processing: Cell counts per sample came from amplifying reference gene primers. Profiling relied on immunoSEQ multiplex PCR, and the TCRdb table lists in-frame clones only, not all of them. D and trimming were read from the DNA, whereas the V and J calls and clone size are those reported in that table. This sample has roughly 68,000 clones, with about three quarters found just once. This sample was included in a study of blood T cell repertoires in COVID-19. Study context: Samples taken during acute and convalescent COVID-19 were collected in the United States, Italy and Spain. T cells, B-cell-depleted T cells, or PBMCs supplied cDNA or gDNA.

The sequencing sample was made of peripheral blood. The receptor's source is a human donor in a cohort sampled during active COVID-19.

CDR3 bases: TGTGCCAGCAGCTTCAGTGGAGGGTTGGTAGATACGCAGTATTTT. Its protein is CASSFSGGLVDTQYF. The V and J genes are TRBV7-2 and TRBJ2-3; the D gene is possibly TRBD2 (6 bases). V lost 3 bases and J lost 5, with 15 bases in between. Germline V gives CDR1 SGHTA, CDR2 FQGNSA. The CDR3 runs 15 residues. Combining the CDR3 with reference TRBV7-2 and TRBJ2-3 gives the whole variable domain GAGVSQSPSNKVTEKGKDVELRCDPISGHTALYWYRQSLGQGLEFLIYFQGNSAPDKSGLPSDRFSAERTGGSVSTLTIQRTQQEDSAVYLCASSFSGGLVDTQYFGPGTRLTVL.